This entry lists 28 T cell receptor beta chains sequenced from one sample in a study of cytomegalovirus exposure and HLA in healthy donors. PCR involved 60 Vbeta and 13 Jbeta primers. Method: immunoSEQ multiplex PCR; TCRdb's copy keeps in-frame clones and lacks some. This table has some 70,000 clones, 55% to 80% appearing once. Sequenced material: PBMCs. The source of these receptors is a woman aged 50 to 60 in good health and CMV-seronegative.

This clone has a handful of counts. J is TRBJ2-2 and V is TRBV19; D may be TRBD2 (6 bases). The germline V gene has CDR1 LNHDA and CDR2 SQIVND (reference sequence). This CDR3 is built from 13 residues. Deletions cut 7 bases from V and 5 bases from J, with 11 bases between. The CDR3 region is CASIGGWTGELFF. The CDR3 DNA reads TGTGCCAGTATCGGGGGATGGACCGGGGAGCTGTTTTTT.

The rearrangement links TRBV7-8 to TRBJ2-1, with 9 nucleotides matching TRBD2. The germline gives CDR1 SGHVS, CDR2 FQNEAQ. Trimming at V came to 0 bases and at J to 9 bases, leaving 9 bases not matched to a gene. The CDR3 is 16 amino acids. The CDR3, as DNA: TGTGCCAGCAGCTTAGCGTTAGCGGGAGTCTCAATTGAGCAGTTCTTC. Its protein is CASSLALAGVSIEQFF.

The rearrangement joins TRBV29-1 to TRBJ2-5; D is perhaps TRBD1 (6 bases). V lost 7 bases, J lost 5 bases, and 20 bases lay in between. There are 14 residues in the CDR3. Germline CDR1 is SQVTM and CDR2 is ANQGSEA. The CDR3: CSADGTTPGETQYF. CDR3 in DNA: TGCAGCGCCGATGGGACAACCCCCGGGGAGACCCAGTACTTC.

This clone was recorded a few times. The rearrangement joins TRBV4-3 to TRBJ1-2; TRBD1 matches at 9 bases. The CDR3 loop spans 14 amino acids. V was pared by 2 bases and J by 4 bases, with 2 bases of the junction left unmatched. Germline CDR1 and CDR2: LGHNA and YSLEER. The DNA of the CDR3 is TGCGCCAGCAGCCAAAGACAGGGGGGCTATGGCTACACCTTC. Encoded protein: CASSQRQGGYGYTF.

The chain links TRBV29-1 to TRBJ1-1; D remains unclear. With 7 bases removed from V and 0 bases from J, the gap between germline ends came to 18 bases. The germline gives CDR1 SQVTM, CDR2 ANQGSEA. The CDR3 spans 15 residues. The CDR3 nucleotides read TGCAGCGGAGGGCAGGCGGATTCATTGAACACTGAAGCTTTCTTT. This sequence encodes CSGGQADSLNTEAFF. The variable domain in full, with the rest retrieved from reference TRBV29-1 and TRBJ1-1, is SAVISQKPSRDICQRGTSLTIQCQVDSQVTMMFWYRQQPGQSLTLIATANQGSEATYESGFVIDKFPISRPNLTFSTLTVSNMSPEDSSIYLCSGGQADSLNTEAFFGQGTRLTVV.

This chain uses TRBV19 with TRBJ2-5; possible D gene TRBD2, 6 bases. The CDR3 has 14 residues. CDR1 and CDR2 (germline): LNHDA, SQIVND (reference sequence). Trimming shortened V by 5 bases and J by 3 bases, and 13 bases separated the two germline ends. CDR3 nucleotides: TGTGCCAGTAGTTCGGGAGATGCGGAAGAGACCCAGTACTTC. This translates into CASSSGDAEETQYF.

The chain's CDR3 is CSSGHSQETQYF. The CDR3 DNA reads TGCAGCTCTGGACACTCCCAAGAGACCCAGTACTTC. The chain uses TRBV29-1 and TRBJ2-5, with a tentative D call TRBD1 (5 bases). Trimming took off 8 bases at V and 1 base at J, with 11 bases between the two ends. Per germline, CDR1 SQVTM and CDR2 ANQGSEA. The CDR3 sequence is 12 residues long.

The chain couples TRBV10-1 to TRBJ2-1; TRBD2 matches 12 bases. CDR1 and CDR2 from the germline V gene are WNHNN and SYGVQD (reference sequence). This CDR3 is built from 16 residues. J lost 5 bases, V lost 4 bases, and 6 bases had no gene match. DNA for the CDR3: TGCGCCAGCAGTGGTGGACTAGCGGGATTAGACAATGAGCAGTTCTTC. Protein sequence: CASSGGLAGLDNEQFF.

This rearrangement joins TRBV19 to TRBJ2-3; TRBD2 matches at 9 bases. Germline V gene lookup returns CDR1 LNHDA and CDR2 SQIVND (reference sequence). J was trimmed by 3 bases and V by 4 bases; bases with no gene match: 2. The CDR3 has 14 amino acids. The CDR3 region has the DNA TGTGCCAGTAGTAGCGGGAGGGAGACAGATACGCAGTATTTT. Translation: CASSSGRETDTQYF.

This clone has just a few counts. This chain uses TRBV10-2 with TRBJ2-1, with 9 bases lining up with TRBD2. Germline V gene data show CDR1 as WSHSY and CDR2 as SAAADI. This CDR3 is built from 13 residues. Losses at the gene ends were 5 bases for V and 9 bases for J; bases not matched to a gene: 5. The CDR3 sequence: CASSLLAGFEQFF. CDR3 DNA: TGCGCCAGCAGTTTACTAGCGGGCTTTGAGCAGTTCTTC.

This chain joins TRBV5-4 and TRBJ1-3; 9 bases match TRBD1. The V and J ends lost 4 bases and 3 bases, in that order; junction bases with no gene match: 2. CDR1 and CDR2 from the germline V gene are SGHNT and YYREEE (reference sequence). CDR3 length: 14 residues. The CDR3 spells CASSRDRVGNTIYF. Written as DNA, the CDR3 is TGTGCCAGCAGCAGGGACAGGGTTGGAAACACCATATATTTT. The complete variable domain, with remaining parts taken from reference TRBV5-4 and TRBJ1-3, reads ETGVTQSPTHLIKTRGQQVTLRCSSQSGHNTVSWYQQALGQGPQFIFQYYREEENGRGNFPPRFSGLQFPNYSSELNVNALELDDSALYLCASSRDRVGNTIYFGEGSWLTVV.

A few counts support this clone. This chain connects TRBV6-5 to TRBJ2-3, with unresolved D. V shed 2 bases and J shed 1 base, with 4 bases lying between them. CDR1 MNHEY and CDR2 SVGAGI come from the germline V gene. This CDR3 spans 13 amino acids. CDR3 sequence: CASSYPGTDTQYF. For the CDR3, the DNA is TGTGCCAGCAGTTACCCGGGCACAGATACGCAGTATTTT.

On this clone itself: The junction departs from the called germline gene at one end, perhaps through a read error. The gene calls are TRBV7-9 and TRBJ1-1; 7 nucleotides align to TRBD1. The CDR3 has 17 amino acids. From germline, CDR1 is SEHNR and CDR2 FQNEAQ (reference sequence). In DNA form, the CDR3 reads TGTTCCAGCAGCCCCGGGACAGTTTCCCCTCTCCACACTGAAGCTTTCTTT. Translated, it gives CSSSPGTVSPLHTEAFF.

The chain recombines TRBV2 with TRBJ2-7, with a possible D match to TRBD2 (6 bases). The CDR3 sequence is 15 residues long. V lost 2 bases, J lost 4 bases, and 15 bases lay in between. Germline CDR1 is SNHLY and CDR2 is FYNNEI. The CDR3 spells CASSEIAEHWYEQYF. CDR3 bases: TGTGCCAGCAGTGAAATAGCGGAGCACTGGTACGAGCAGTACTTC.

CDR3 amino acids: CASSTLGLAGGETQYF. The DNA for the CDR3 is TGTGCCAGCAGTACCCTGGGACTAGCGGGGGGAGAGACCCAGTACTTC. This sequence joins TRBV28 and TRBJ2-5; 15 bases line up with TRBD2. V gave up 5 bases and J gave up 4 bases; unmatched junction bases: 5. Germline assignment: CDR1 MDHEN and CDR2 SYDVKM. This CDR3 has 16 residues.

CDR3 region: CASSEGTGGYQPQHF. In nucleotides, the CDR3 is TGCGCCAGCAGTGAGGGGACAGGGGGTTATCAGCCCCAGCATTTT. The gene calls are TRBV10-2 and TRBJ1-5, with TRBD1 matching over 11 bases. The CDR3 is 15 amino acids. After removal of 2 bases from V and 5 bases from J, the junction contained 2 bases not matched to a gene. Per germline, CDR1 WSHSY and CDR2 SAAADI.

This clone was seen a handful of times. This chain connects TRBV7-3 to TRBJ2-3; 8 positions match TRBD2. Germline assignment: CDR1 SGHTA and CDR2 FQGTGA. The CDR3 spans 16 residues. J lost 0 bases, V lost 1 base, and 3 bases had no gene match. This CDR3 reads CASSLMAGGSTDTQYF. The CDR3 DNA is TGTGCCAGCAGCTTAATGGCGGGAGGAAGCACAGATACGCAGTATTTT.

This clone was detected a few times. This chain joins TRBV7-9 and TRBJ2-1; 9 bases map to TRBD2. The CDR3 is made up of 16 amino acids. CDR1 SEHNR and CDR2 FQNEAQ come from the germline V gene (reference sequence). With 0 bases clipped from V and 0 bases from J, the junction kept 0 bases outside the gene matches. CDR3: CASSLALAGSYNEQFF. The CDR3 bases are TGTGCCAGCAGCTTAGCACTAGCGGGCTCCTACAATGAGCAGTTCTTC. Full variable domain (outside the CDR3, taken from reference TRBV7-9 and TRBJ2-1): DTGVSQNPRHKITKRGQNVTFRCDPISEHNRLYWYRQTLGQGPEFLTYFQNEAQLEKSRLLSDRFSAERPKGSFSTLEIQRTEQGDSAMYLCASSLALAGSYNEQFFGPGTRLTVL.

CDR3 protein: CAISDRPGVYNEQFF. Written as DNA, the CDR3 is TGTGCCATCAGCGATAGGCCAGGCGTCTACAATGAGCAGTTCTTC. The chain couples TRBV10-3 to TRBJ2-1; no definite D call. Germline V gene lookup returns CDR1 ENHRY and CDR2 SYGVKD. CDR3 length equals 15 residues. The ends were cut back, 6 bases at V and 3 bases at J, with 15 bases in the middle.

The J gene is TRBJ2-7, the V gene TRBV10-3; 11 bases match TRBD2. The germline V gene encodes CDR1 ENHRY and CDR2 SYGVKD. The CDR3 runs 17 residues. The trim removed 3 bases at V and 4 bases at J, leaving 11 bases unmatched. The CDR3 here is CAISDSGRAAYPYEQYF. CDR3 DNA: TGTGCCATCAGTGATAGCGGGAGGGCAGCCTATCCATACGAGCAGTACTTC.

The rearrangement joins TRBV5-1 to TRBJ2-7; TRBD1 matches at 10 bases. Germline CDR1 SGHRS, CDR2 YFSETQ. V shed 8 bases and J 3 bases; nucleotides not matched to a gene: 5. The CDR3 is made up of 13 amino acids. CDR3 DNA: TGCGCCAGTTCGGGACAGGGGCTCTACGAGCAGTACTTC. Its protein is CASSGQGLYEQYF.

The chain combines TRBV5-4 with TRBJ1-2; D not certain. Per the germline V gene, CDR1 is SGHNT and CDR2 is YYREEE (reference sequence). Trimming shortened V by 1 base and J by 3 bases, and 7 bases separated the two germline ends. The CDR3 is made up of 13 amino acids. The CDR3 is CASSLWADYGYTF. The CDR3 region has the DNA TGTGCCAGCAGCTTGTGGGCAGACTATGGCTACACCTTC.

The CDR3 reads CASSLSAPSGEQYF. The CDR3 DNA is TGTGCCAGCAGTTTATCGGCTCCATCGGGGGAGCAGTACTTC. The V and J genes are TRBV27 and TRBJ2-7; D perhaps matches TRBD2 (5 bases). This CDR3 has 14 residues. Trimming removed 0 bases from V and 7 bases from J, with 13 bases in between. The germline gives CDR1 MNHEY, CDR2 SMNVEV (reference sequence).

The V gene is TRBV15, the J gene TRBJ1-5; weak D call: TRBD1 (5 bases). The CDR3 loop spans 14 amino acids. V was clipped by 7 bases and J by 5 bases, with 15 bases between them. Germline V CDR1 and CDR2: LNHNV, YYDKDF (reference sequence). The DNA of the CDR3 is TGTGCCACCAACCAAGGGGAATTGCATCAGCCCCAGCATTTT. It yields the protein CATNQGELHQPQHF. Full variable domain (rest looked up from reference TRBV15 and TRBJ1-5): DAMVIQNPRYQVTQFGKPVTLSCSQTLNHNVMYWYQQKSSQAPKLLFHYYDKDFNNEADTPDNFQSRRPNTSFCFLDIRSPGLGDTAMYLCATNQGELHQPQHFGDGTRLSIL.

The rearrangement links TRBV20-1 to TRBJ2-1; maybe TRBD2 (5 bases). Trimming took off 5 bases at V and 8 bases at J, with 10 bases between the two ends. The germline gives CDR1 DFQATT, CDR2 SNEGSKA (reference sequence). The CDR3 has 11 residues. CDR3 in DNA: TGCAGTGCTGAGGAGGATCATGAGCAGTTCTTC. This sequence encodes CSAEEDHEQFF.

The chain carries TRBV7-6 and TRBJ2-7, with 9 bases aligning to TRBD2. The CDR3 extends over 15 amino acids. The germline gives CDR1 SGHVS, CDR2 FNYEAQ. With 1 base clipped from V and 7 bases from J, the junction kept 8 bases outside the gene matches. This chain's CDR3 is CASSLVAGGPVEQYF. CDR3 sequence (DNA): TGTGCCAGCAGCTTAGTGGCGGGAGGGCCGGTTGAGCAGTACTTC.

The sample holds a few counts of this clone. One end of the junction does not line up with germline, which may come from a read error. V and J are TRBV28 and TRBJ1-2; the D gene is possibly TRBD1 (5 bases). The CDR3 extends over 12 amino acids. In germline, CDR1 is MDHEN, CDR2 SYDVKM. This CDR3 is CASSIALPGLGF. The CDR3, as DNA: TGTGCCAGCAGTATTGCCCTCCCAGGGCTCGGCTTC.

The rearrangement uses TRBV6-4 and TRBJ2-1; D gene uncertain. The germline CDR1 and CDR2 sequences are MRHNA and SNTAGT. Trimming removed 6 bases at V and 3 bases at J, with 15 bases between. The CDR3 runs 15 residues. CDR3 nucleotide sequence: TGTGCCAGCAGCCTGTCCGGAGCTGACTACAATGAGCAGTTCTTC. The encoded protein is CASSLSGADYNEQFF.